This T cell receptor (beta chain) originates from a study of radiotherapy plus CTLA-4 blockade in lung cancer. Study overall: Objective responses occurred in roughly 20% of patients; about 32% had disease control. Study findings and constraints: Expansion of tumor-derived TCR clones was observed in blood after radiotherapy plus ipilimumab.

On this clone itself: Its specificity is not known.

Germline CDR1 is GTSNPN and CDR2 is SVGIG (reference sequence). J gave up 1 base and V 2 bases, and 5 bases lay outside the gene matches. There are 15 residues in the CDR3. Sequencing used immunoSEQ multiplex PCR; TCRdb keeps in-frame clones, though not all of them. In the table there are roughly 77,000 clones, roughly 70% of which are singletons. The sequence was obtained from a human donor with non-small cell lung cancer whose response to radiotherapy plus ipilimumab could not be evaluated. The chain recombines TRBV30 with TRBJ2-5, with 9 bases matching TRBD1. The specimen comprised peripheral blood, sampled from a patient treated with radiotherapy plus ipilimumab. CDR3 in DNA: TGTGCCTGGAGTCGGGGACAGGGCCGCCAAGAGACCCAGTACTTC. Translating gives CAWSRGQGRQETQYF.